This TCR beta chain was observed in a study of graft-versus-host responses after intestinal transplantation. As for the study in general: Multivisceral, liver-intestinal, or isolated intestinal grafts went to recipients.

Study-level points and caveats: Clonal ratios of graft-versus-host to host-versus-graft in allografts were high for patients exhibiting graft-donor T cell macrochimerism. GvH clones surfaced in recipient marrow, some emerging earlier in ileum or blood.

Concerning this clone: What it recognizes is unknown.

Data came from immunoSEQ multiplex PCR; TCRdb stores just in-frame clones and leaves some out. The table has roughly 110,000 clones, approximately 86% seen once. V lost 7 bases to trimming and J lost 3 bases, with 10 bases between them. This CDR3 is 13 amino acids long. Germline loops: CDR1 MNHEY, CDR2 SVGAGI. The sample consisted of unstimulated CD4+ T cells sorted from spleen or lymph node cells, taken before transplant. This chain uses TRBV6-5 with TRBJ1-5, with D maybe TRBD1 (5 bases). The TCR was taken from a human donor who was the organ donor for an intestinal transplant. CDR3 sequence (DNA): TGTGCCAGCACCCCGGGGGACAATCAGCCCCAGCATTTT. It codes for CASTPGDNQPQHF.